This TCR beta chain was recovered during a study of long-term antiretroviral therapy in people with HIV. A v3.0 immunoSEQ assay was performed at survey level. Some clones are missing from TCRdb's copy, which holds only in-frame ones; the method was immunoSEQ multiplex PCR. The table has tens of thousands of clones, 85% to 95% seen once; the top ten hold approximately 2.2%. Germline V CDR1 and CDR2: KGHSH, LQKENI. Trimming left V 2 bases short and J 5 bases short, with 7 bases between. There are 13 residues in the CDR3. This TCR was recovered from a man in his thirties or forties with HIV. The material was unsorted PBMCs, obtained approximately 9.5 years after starting antiretroviral therapy. This chain joins TRBV18 and TRBJ1-5; D not resolved. The CDR3 DNA follows: TGTGCCAGCTCACCAGGGTTGGATCAGCCCCAGCATTTT. It encodes CASSPGLDQPQHF.